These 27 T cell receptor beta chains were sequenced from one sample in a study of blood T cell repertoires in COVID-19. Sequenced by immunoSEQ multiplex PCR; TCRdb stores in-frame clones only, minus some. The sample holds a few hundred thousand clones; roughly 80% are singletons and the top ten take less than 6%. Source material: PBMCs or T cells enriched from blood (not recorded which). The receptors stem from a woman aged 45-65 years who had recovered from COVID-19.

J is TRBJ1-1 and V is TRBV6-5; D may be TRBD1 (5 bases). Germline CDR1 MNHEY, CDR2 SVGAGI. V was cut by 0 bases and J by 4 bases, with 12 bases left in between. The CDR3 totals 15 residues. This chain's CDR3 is CASSYSGQGGTEAFF. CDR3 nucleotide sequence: TGTGCCAGCAGTTACTCAGGGCAGGGTGGCACTGAAGCTTTCTTT.

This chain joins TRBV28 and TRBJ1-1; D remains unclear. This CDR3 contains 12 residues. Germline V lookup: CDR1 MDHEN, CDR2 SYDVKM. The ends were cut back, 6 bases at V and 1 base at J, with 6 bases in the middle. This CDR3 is CASRRKNTEAFF. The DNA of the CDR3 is TGTGCCAGCAGGAGGAAGAACACTGAAGCTTTCTTT.

Written as DNA, the CDR3 is TGTGCCACAACCGCCGGAGGGGGCGATCAGCCCCAGCATTTT. Its protein product is CATTAGGGDQPQHF. The J gene is TRBJ1-5, the V gene TRBV19, with 7 bases identical to TRBD1. This CDR3 is 14 amino acids long. The J segment lost 5 bases and the V segment lost 10 bases, leaving 11 bases of the junction unmatched. Germline lookup yields CDR1 LNHDA and CDR2 SQIVND (reference sequence).

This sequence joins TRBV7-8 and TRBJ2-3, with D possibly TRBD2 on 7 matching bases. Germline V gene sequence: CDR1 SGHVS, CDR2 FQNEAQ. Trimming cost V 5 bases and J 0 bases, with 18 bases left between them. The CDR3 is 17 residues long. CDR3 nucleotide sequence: TGTGCCAGCAGCCCCCGGGGGGCTAGCGCTAGCACAGATACGCAGTATTTT. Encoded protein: CASSPRGASASTDTQYF.

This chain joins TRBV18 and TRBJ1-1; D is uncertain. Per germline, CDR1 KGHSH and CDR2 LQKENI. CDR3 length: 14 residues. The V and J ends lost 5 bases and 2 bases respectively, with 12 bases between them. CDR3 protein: CASSNSLSNTEAFF. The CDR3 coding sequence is TGTGCCAGCTCAAACAGCCTCTCCAACACTGAAGCTTTCTTT. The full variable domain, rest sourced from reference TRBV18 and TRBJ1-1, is NAGVMQNPRHLVRRRGQEARLRCSPMKGHSHVYWYRQLPEEGLKFMVYLQKENIIDESGMPKERFSAEFPKEGPSILRIQQVVRGDSAAYFCASSNSLSNTEAFFGQGTRLTVV.

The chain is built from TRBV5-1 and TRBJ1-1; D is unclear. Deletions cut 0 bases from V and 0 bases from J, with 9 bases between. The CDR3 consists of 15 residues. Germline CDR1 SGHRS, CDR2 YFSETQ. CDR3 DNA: TGCGCCAGCAGCTTGGACGGTTTCATGAACACTGAAGCTTTCTTT. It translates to CASSLDGFMNTEAFF.

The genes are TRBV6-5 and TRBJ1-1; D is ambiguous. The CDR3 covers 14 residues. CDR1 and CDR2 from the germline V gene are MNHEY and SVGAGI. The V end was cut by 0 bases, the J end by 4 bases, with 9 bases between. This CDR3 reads CASSYSSAGTEAFF. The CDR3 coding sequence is TGTGCCAGCAGTTACTCGTCGGCGGGCACTGAAGCTTTCTTT.

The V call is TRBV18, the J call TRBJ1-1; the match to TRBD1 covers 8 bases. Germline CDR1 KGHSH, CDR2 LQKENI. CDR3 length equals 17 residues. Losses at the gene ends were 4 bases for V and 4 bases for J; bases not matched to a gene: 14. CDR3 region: CASSLQPRGPVGTEAFF. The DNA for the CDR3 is TGTGCCAGCTCACTGCAACCCAGGGGGCCCGTGGGCACTGAAGCTTTCTTT.

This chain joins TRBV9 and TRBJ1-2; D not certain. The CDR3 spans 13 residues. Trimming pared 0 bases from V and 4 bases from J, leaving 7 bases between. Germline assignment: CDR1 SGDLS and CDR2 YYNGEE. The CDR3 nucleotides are TGTGCCAGCAGCGTAGGGCGGAGCTATGGCTACACCTTC. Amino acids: CASSVGRSYGYTF.

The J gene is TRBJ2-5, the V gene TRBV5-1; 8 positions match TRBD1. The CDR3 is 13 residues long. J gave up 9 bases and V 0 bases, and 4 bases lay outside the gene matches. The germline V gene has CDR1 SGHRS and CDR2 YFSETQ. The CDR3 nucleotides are TGCGCCAGCAGCTTGGGAATACAGGGGGCCCAGTACTTC. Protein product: CASSLGIQGAQYF.

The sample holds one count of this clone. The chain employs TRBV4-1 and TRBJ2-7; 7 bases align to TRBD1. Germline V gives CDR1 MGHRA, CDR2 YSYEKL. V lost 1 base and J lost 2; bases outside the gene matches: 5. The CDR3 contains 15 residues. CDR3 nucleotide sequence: TGCGCCAGCAGCCAAGTTAACAGGGGTACCTACGAGCAGTACTTC. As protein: CASSQVNRGTYEQYF.

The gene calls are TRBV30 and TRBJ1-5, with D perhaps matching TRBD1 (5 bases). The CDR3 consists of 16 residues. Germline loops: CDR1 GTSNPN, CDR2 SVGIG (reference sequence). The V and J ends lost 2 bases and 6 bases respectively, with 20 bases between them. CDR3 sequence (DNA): TGTGCCTGGAGTAGCGAATGGGGACTGTCTTCTCAGCCCCAGCATTTT. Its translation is CAWSSEWGLSSQPQHF.

The CDR3 reads CATKGLADTDTQYF. In DNA form, the CDR3 reads TGTGCCACCAAGGGACTAGCGGACACAGATACGCAGTATTTT. The chain joins TRBV2 to TRBJ2-3; 11 bases are a match to TRBD2. The CDR3 runs 14 residues. Per the germline V gene, CDR1 is SNHLY and CDR2 is FYNNEI. V was clipped by 10 bases and J by 2 bases; unmatched bases: 5.

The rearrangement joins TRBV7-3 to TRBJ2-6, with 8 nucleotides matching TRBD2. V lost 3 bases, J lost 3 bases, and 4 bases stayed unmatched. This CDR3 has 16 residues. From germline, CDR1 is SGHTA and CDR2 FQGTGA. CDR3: CASSLRGAHGANVLTF. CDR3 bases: TGTGCCAGCAGCTTGCGGGGGGCTCATGGGGCCAACGTCCTGACTTTC.

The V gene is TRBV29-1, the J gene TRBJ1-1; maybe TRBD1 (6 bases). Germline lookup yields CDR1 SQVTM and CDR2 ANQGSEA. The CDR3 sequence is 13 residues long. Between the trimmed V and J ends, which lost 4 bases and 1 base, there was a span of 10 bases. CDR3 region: CSVVRTENTEAFF. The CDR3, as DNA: TGCAGCGTTGTTCGGACAGAGAACACTGAAGCTTTCTTT. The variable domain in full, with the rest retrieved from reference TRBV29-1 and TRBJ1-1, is SAVISQKPSRDICQRGTSLTIQCQVDSQVTMMFWYRQQPGQSLTLIATANQGSEATYESGFVIDKFPISRPNLTFSTLTVSNMSPEDSSIYLCSVVRTENTEAFFGQGTRLTVV.

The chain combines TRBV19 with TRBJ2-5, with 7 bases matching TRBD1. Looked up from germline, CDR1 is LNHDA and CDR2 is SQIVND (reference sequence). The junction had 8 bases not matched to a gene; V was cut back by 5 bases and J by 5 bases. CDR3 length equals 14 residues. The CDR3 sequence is CASSLGQATETQYF. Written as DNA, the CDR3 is TGTGCCAGTAGTCTCGGACAGGCGACGGAGACCCAGTACTTC.

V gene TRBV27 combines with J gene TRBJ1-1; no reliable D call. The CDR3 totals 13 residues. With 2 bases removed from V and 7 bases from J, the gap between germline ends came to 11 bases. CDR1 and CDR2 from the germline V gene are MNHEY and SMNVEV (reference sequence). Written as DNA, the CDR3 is TGTGCCAGCAGTTTACCGGGGATAGGTGAAGCTTTCTTT. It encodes CASSLPGIGEAFF.

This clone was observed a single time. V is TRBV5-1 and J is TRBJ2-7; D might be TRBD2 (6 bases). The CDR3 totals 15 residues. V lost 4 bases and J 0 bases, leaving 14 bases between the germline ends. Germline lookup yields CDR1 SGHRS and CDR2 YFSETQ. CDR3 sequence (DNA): TGCGCCAGCAGCCACGGGACTGTAAGCTCCTACGAGCAGTACTTC. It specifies CASSHGTVSSYEQYF.

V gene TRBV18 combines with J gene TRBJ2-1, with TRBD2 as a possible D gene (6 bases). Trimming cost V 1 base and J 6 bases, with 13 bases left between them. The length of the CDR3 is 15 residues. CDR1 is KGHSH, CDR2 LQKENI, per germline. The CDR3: CASSPRSGVANEQFF. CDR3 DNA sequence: TGTGCCAGCTCACCACGATCGGGGGTCGCCAATGAGCAGTTCTTC.

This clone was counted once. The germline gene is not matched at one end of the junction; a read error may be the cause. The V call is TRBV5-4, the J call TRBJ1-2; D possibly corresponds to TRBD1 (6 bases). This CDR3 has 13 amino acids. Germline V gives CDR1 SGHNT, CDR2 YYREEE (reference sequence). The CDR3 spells CASSLGDKVGHHF. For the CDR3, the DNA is TGTGCCAGCAGCTTAGGGGACAAGGTAGGACACCACTTC.

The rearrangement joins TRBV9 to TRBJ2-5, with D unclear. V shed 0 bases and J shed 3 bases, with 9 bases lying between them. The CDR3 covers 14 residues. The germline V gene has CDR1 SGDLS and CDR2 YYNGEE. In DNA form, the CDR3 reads TGTGCCAGCAGCGTAGCCCCCATAGAAGAGACCCAGTACTTC. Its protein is CASSVAPIEETQYF.

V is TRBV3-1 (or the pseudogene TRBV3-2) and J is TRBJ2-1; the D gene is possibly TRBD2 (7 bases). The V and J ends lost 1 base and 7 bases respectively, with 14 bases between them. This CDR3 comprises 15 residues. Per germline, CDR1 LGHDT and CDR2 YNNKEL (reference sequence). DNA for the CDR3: TGTGCCAGCAGCCAAGGGGGGGGCCAAGCAAATGAGCAGTTCTTC. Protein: CASSQGGGQANEQFF.

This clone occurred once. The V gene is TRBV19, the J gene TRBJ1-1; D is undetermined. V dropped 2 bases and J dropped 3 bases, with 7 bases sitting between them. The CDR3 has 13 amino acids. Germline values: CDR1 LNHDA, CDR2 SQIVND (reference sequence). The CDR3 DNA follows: TGTGCCAGTAGTATAACCGAGTACACTGAAGCTTTCTTT. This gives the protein CASSITEYTEAFF.

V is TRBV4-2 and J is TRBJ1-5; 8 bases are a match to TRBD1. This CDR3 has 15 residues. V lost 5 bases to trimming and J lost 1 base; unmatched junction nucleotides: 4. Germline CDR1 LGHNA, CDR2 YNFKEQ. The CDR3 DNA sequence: TGTGCCAGCAGCTCAAGACAGGGGAGCAATCAGCCCCAGCATTTT. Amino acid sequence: CASSSRQGSNQPQHF.

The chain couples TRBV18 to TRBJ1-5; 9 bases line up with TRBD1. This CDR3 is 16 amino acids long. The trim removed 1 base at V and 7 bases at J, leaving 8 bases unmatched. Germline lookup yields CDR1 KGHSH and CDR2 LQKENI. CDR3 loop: CASSPQGAGTGQPQHF. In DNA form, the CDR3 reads TGTGCCAGCTCACCACAAGGGGCAGGGACAGGGCAGCCCCAGCATTTT.

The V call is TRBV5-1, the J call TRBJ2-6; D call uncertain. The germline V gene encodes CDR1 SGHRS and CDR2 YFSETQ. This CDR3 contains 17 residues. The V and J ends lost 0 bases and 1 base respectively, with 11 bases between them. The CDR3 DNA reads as TGCGCCAGCAGCTTGGCCAATGGCGGATCTGGGGCCAACGTCCTGACTTTC. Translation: CASSLANGGSGANVLTF.

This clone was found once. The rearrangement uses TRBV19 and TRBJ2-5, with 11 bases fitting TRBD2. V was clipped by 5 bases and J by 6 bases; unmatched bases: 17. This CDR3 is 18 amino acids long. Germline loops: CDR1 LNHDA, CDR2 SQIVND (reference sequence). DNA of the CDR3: TGTGCCAGTAGTTACACCATAGCGGGAGGGCCAGATCGAAAGACCCAGTACTTC. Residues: CASSYTIAGGPDRKTQYF.